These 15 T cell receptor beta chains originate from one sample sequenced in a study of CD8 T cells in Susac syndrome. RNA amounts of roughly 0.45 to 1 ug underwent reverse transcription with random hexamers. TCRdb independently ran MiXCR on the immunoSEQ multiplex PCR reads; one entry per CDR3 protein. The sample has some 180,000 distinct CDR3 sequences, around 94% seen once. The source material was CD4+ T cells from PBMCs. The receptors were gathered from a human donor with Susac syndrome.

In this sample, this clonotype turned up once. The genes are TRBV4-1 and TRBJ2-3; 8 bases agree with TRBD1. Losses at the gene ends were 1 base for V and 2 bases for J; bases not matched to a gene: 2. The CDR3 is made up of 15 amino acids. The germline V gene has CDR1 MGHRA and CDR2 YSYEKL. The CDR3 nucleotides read TGCGCCAGCAGCCAAGTGGGACAGGTCACAGATACGCAGTATTTT. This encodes CASSQVGQVTDTQYF.

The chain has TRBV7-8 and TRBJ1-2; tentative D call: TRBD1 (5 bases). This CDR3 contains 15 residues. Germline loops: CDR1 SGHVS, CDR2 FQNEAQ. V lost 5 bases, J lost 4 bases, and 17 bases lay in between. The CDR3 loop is CASSPRFDSGYGYTF. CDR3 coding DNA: TGTGCCAGCAGCCCTCGATTCGACAGTGGCTATGGCTACACCTTC.

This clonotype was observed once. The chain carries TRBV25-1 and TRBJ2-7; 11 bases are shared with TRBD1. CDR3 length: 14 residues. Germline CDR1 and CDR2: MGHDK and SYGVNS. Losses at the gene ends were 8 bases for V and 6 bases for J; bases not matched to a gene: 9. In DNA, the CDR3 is TGTGCCAGCCTAGGGACAGGGGGAAGTCGCGAGCAGTACTTC. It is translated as CASLGTGGSREQYF.

CDR3 DNA sequence: TGTGCCAGCAGCCAAGTATACCTAGCCTACAATGAGCAGTTCTTC. Translation gives CASSQVYLAYNEQFF. The rearrangement links TRBV3-1 to TRBJ2-1; D unclear. The length of the CDR3 is 15 residues. Trimming pared 1 base from V and 2 bases from J, leaving 9 bases between. CDR1 is LGHDT, CDR2 YNNKEL, per germline (reference sequence).

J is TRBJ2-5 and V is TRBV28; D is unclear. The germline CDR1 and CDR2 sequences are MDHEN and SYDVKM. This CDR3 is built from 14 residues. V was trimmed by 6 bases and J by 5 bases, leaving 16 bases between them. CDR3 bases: TGTGCCAGCAGCCTTAGACCCCGCCGTGAGACCCAGTACTTC. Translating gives CASSLRPRRETQYF.

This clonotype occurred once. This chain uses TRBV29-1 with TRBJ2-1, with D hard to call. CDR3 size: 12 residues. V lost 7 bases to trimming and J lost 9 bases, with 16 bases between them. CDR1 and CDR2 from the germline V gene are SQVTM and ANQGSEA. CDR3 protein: CSGGGNVGEQFF. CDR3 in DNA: TGCAGCGGGGGTGGCAACGTCGGTGAGCAGTTCTTC.

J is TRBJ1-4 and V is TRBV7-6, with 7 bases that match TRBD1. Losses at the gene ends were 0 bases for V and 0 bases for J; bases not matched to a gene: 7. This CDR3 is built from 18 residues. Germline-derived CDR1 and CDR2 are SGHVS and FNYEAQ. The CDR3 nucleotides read TGTGCCAGCAGCTTAGCGACAGGGACGGAGGCAACTAATGAAAAACTGTTTTTT. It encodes CASSLATGTEATNEKLFF.

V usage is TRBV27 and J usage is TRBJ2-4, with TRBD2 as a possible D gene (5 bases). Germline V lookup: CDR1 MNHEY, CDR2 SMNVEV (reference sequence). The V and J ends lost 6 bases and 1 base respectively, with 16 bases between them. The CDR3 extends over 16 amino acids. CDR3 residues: CASRAVWGSAKNIQYF. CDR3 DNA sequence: TGTGCCAGCAGAGCGGTCTGGGGTTCCGCCAAAAACATTCAGTACTTC.

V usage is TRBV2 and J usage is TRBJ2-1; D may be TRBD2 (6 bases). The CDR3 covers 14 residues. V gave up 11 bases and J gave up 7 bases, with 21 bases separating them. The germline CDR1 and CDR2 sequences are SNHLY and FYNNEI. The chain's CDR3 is CACPRTTSGNEQFF. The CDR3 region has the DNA TGTGCCTGCCCCCGGACTACGTCTGGGAATGAGCAGTTCTTC.

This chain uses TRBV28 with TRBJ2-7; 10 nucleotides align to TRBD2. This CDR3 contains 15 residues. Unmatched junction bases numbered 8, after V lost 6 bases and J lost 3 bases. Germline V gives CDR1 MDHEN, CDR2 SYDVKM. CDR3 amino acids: CASRLAGGVVYEQYF. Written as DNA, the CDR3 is TGTGCCAGCAGATTAGCGGGAGGAGTCGTCTACGAGCAGTACTTC.

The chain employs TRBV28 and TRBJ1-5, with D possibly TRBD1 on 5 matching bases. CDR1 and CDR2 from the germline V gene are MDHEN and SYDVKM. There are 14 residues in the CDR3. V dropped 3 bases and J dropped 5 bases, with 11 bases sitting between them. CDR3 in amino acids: CASSLGGTYQPQHF. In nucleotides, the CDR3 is TGTGCCAGCAGTTTGGGCGGGACCTATCAGCCCCAGCATTTT.

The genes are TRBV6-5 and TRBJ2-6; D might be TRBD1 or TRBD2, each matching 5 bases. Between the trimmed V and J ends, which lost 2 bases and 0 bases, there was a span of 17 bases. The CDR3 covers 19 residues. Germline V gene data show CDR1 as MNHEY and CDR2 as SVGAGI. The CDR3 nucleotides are TGTGCCAGCAGTTACCGGGGCAACCCTGCTGGCTCTGGGGCCAACGTCCTGACTTTC. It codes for CASSYRGNPAGSGANVLTF.

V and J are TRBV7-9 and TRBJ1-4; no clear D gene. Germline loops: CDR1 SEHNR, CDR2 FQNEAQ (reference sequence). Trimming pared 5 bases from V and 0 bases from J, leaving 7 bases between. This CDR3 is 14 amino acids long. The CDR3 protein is CASSPGTTNEKLFF. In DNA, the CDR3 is TGTGCCAGCAGCCCGGGGACAACTAATGAAAAACTGTTTTTT.

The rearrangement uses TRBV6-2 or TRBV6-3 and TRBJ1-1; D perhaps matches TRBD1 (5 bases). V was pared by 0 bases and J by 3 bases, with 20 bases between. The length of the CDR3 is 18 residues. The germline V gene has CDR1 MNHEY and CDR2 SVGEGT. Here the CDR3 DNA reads TGTGCCAGCAGTTACTCGAGATTCAGCTTAGGGGCGGACACTGAAGCTTTCTTT. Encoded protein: CASSYSRFSLGADTEAFF.

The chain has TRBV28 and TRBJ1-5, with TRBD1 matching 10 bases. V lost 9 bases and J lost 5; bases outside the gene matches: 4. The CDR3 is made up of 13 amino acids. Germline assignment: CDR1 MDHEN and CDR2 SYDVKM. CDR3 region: CASRTGGYQPQHF. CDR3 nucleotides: TGTGCCAGTAGGACAGGGGGGTATCAGCCCCAGCATTTT. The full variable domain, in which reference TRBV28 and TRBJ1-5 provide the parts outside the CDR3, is DVKVTQSSRYLVKRTGEKVFLECVQDMDHENMFWYRQDPGLGLRLIYFSYDVKMKEKGDIPEGYSVSREKKERFSLILESASTNQTSMYLCASRTGGYQPQHFGDGTRLSIL.